Ten or more counts support the clone carrying this T cell receptor beta chain. The record originates from a study of T cells in Graves' hyperthyroidism and ophthalmopathy. The CDR3 totals 15 residues. V lost 7 bases and J lost 2, with 15 bases in between. Germline CDR1 reads MNHNS; CDR2 reads SASEGT. Template material for amplifying TCR beta CDR3 regions consisted of RNA transcripts. The HTBI set primed first-round TCR CDR3 RT-PCR. TCRdb reprocessed the multiplex PCR reads with MiXCR, giving one entry per CDR3 protein. The table has 250,000 or so distinct CDR3 sequences, less than 20% seen once; the top ten hold around 26%.

The sample consisted of blood. This clonotype was sampled from a woman aged 18-29 years with Graves' ophthalmopathy. The rearrangement links TRBV6-1 to TRBJ1-3; the D is unclear. CDR3 in DNA: TGTGCCAGCAAGAGTGTTGAGGACGCTGGAAACACCATATATTTT. It codes for CASKSVEDAGNTIYF.